This record looks at one T cell receptor (beta chain) sequence and its context. CDR3 length equals 12 residues. With 2 bases removed from V and 6 bases from J, the gap between germline ends came to 5 bases. Per germline, CDR1 MDHEN and CDR2 SYDVKM. Using immunoSEQ multiplex PCR, the repertoire was profiled, and TCRdb retains in-frame clones only, with some absent. The sample holds a few hundred thousand clones, approximately 90% seen once. Treatment specified: roughly 19 received Ad26.COV2.S at low or high dose, single or two shots; 5 received placebo; per-sample allocation not given. After the first vaccine or placebo injection, samples were drawn on day 63. Participants' vaccine, an Ad26 vector, delivered Wuhan-strain SARS-CoV-2 spike. The data derive from a study of Ad26.COV2.S vaccination and SARS-CoV-2 variants. Study details: Intramuscular Ad26.COV2.S at 5x10^10 or 1x10^11 viral particles.

The clonotype originates from a person between 18 and 59 years old who received the Ad26.COV2.S COVID-19 vaccine or a placebo. J is TRBJ2-1 and V is TRBV28; D unclear. The material sequenced was peripheral blood, taken in a trial of Ad26.COV2.S vaccine versus placebo. The CDR3 spells CASSLRINEQFF. CDR3 nucleotides: TGTGCCAGCAGTTTAAGAATCAATGAGCAGTTCTTC.